The following is a TCR beta chain sequence with its context. Its antigen is unidentified. This sample was taken from a study of T cells in Graves' hyperthyroidism and ophthalmopathy. Notes on the study in general: Most clonotypes expanded in thyroid above 0.001 were likewise present in blood.

Amplification of TCR beta CDR3 regions used RNA as the template. Using the HTBI primer set, a first-round RT-PCR was run on the TCR CDR3. One entry per CDR3 protein, called by TCRdb with MiXCR from the multiplex PCR reads. The sample has under 600,000 distinct CDR3 sequences, more than 15% seen once; the top ten hold 2.5% to 4%. Trimming cost V 3 bases and J 4 bases; bases outside gene matches: 6. Germline V lookup: CDR1 SGDLS, CDR2 YYNGEE. This CDR3 is built from 15 residues. The sequence was collected from a woman in her thirties or forties with Graves' ophthalmopathy. Specimen: blood. The gene calls are TRBV9 and TRBJ2-3; 9 bases agree with TRBD2. The CDR3 here is CASSAGGGAADTQYF. The CDR3 nucleotides read TGTGCCAGCAGCGCCGGCGGGGGGGCGGCAGATACGCAGTATTTT.